The clone carrying this TCR beta chain was seen only once. The source of the sample is a study of blood T cell repertoires in COVID-19. Those who participated ranged in age from roughly 18 to 89 years and resided in under 25 US areas. Researchers sorted participants into cohorts using their self-reported clinical history. CDR1 SGHAT and CDR2 FQNNGV come from the germline V gene. V was shortened by 2 bases and J by 2 bases, with 12 bases between the two germline ends. The length of the CDR3 is 15 residues. The repertoire was sequenced with immunoSEQ multiplex PCR; TCRdb's copy has only in-frame clones and lacks some. Found here are about 480,000 clones, approximately 86% of them singletons; the top ten hold around 8%.

This TCR came from a woman between 55 and 75 years old who had recovered from COVID-19. The specimen was PBMCs or T cells enriched from blood (not recorded which). The chain couples TRBV11-2 to TRBJ1-2; D uncertain. The CDR3 reads CASSLLSAGNYGYTF. The CDR3 DNA follows: TGTGCCAGCAGCTTATTGTCCGCGGGCAACTATGGCTACACCTTC.